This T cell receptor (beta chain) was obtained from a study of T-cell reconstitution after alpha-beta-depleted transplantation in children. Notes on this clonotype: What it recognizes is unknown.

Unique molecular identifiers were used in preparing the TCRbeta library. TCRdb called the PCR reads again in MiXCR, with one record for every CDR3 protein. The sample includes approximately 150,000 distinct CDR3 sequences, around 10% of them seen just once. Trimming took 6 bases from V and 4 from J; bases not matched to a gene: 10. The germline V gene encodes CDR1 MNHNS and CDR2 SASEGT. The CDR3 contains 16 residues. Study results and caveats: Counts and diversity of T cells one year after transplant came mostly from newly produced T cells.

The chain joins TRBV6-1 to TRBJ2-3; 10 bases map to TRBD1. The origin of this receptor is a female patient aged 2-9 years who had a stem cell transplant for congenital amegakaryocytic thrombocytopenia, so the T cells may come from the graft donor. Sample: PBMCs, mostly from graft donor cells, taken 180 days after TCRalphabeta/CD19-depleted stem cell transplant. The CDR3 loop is CASRGGTGVPSDTQYF. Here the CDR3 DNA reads TGTGCCAGCAGGGGGGGGACAGGGGTCCCCTCAGATACGCAGTATTTT.